This entry concerns a single TCR beta chain. This sample is drawn from a study of sequential checkpoint blockade in melanoma. Produced via immunoSEQ multiplex PCR; TCRdb's table is partial and in-frame only. The sample has just under 20,000 clones, more than 60% seen once. Germline V gene data show CDR1 as MDHEN and CDR2 as SYDVKM. The CDR3 has 14 residues. V was shortened by 7 bases and J by 2 bases, with 11 bases between the two germline ends. The treatment: randomized to nivolumab then ipilimumab (arm A) or the reverse (arm B). None of the patients previously received DNA-damaging chemotherapy. PBMC sorting kept live CD3+CD8+ cells without CD19 or CD56.

Sequenced material: CD8+ T cells sorted from blood (inferred from file names), taken from a patient given nivolumab and ipilimumab in sequence. This sequence was found in a human donor with melanoma. This chain connects TRBV28 to TRBJ1-4, with a tentative D call TRBD1 (6 bases). The CDR3 nucleotides are TGTGCCAGCACCACTGGGGGCACTAATGAAAAACTGTTTTTT. Residues: CASTTGGTNEKLFF.